The next 3 T cell receptor beta chains were all read from a single sample in a study of control samples from healthy donors and cancer patients. The assay was immunoSEQ multiplex PCR, and TCRdb's table has in-frame clones only and misses some. This table has 90,000 to 110,000 clones, 90% appearing once. The sequenced material came from blood. The receptors come from a human donor in good health. The donor label of this sample is uncertain.

The rearrangement links TRBV4-3 to TRBJ2-5; the D is unclear. Germline lookup yields CDR1 LGHNA and CDR2 YSLEER. The length of the CDR3 is 15 residues. V lost 2 bases and J lost 1, with 11 bases in between. The CDR3 is CASSQLDGRQETQYF. In DNA form, the CDR3 reads TGCGCCAGCAGCCAACTAGACGGGCGCCAAGAGACCCAGTACTTC.

The CDR3, as DNA: TGTGCCAGCAGCGTAGCTACTAGGGAGACCCAGTACTTC. It encodes CASSVATRETQYF. The chain couples TRBV9 to TRBJ2-5; TRBD2 might be the D (5 bases). V lost 0 bases and J lost 5, with 8 bases in between. CDR3 length: 13 residues. Per the germline V gene, CDR1 is SGDLS and CDR2 is YYNGEE.

This clone was detected only a few times. V gene TRBV15 combines with J gene TRBJ2-7; D gene ambiguous. The CDR3 length is 10 residues. Germline CDR1 reads LNHNV; CDR2 reads YYDKDF (reference sequence). V was trimmed by 2 bases and J by 4 bases, leaving 0 bases between them. The CDR3 reads CATSRYEQYF. CDR3 in DNA: TGTGCCACCAGCAGATACGAGCAGTACTTC.